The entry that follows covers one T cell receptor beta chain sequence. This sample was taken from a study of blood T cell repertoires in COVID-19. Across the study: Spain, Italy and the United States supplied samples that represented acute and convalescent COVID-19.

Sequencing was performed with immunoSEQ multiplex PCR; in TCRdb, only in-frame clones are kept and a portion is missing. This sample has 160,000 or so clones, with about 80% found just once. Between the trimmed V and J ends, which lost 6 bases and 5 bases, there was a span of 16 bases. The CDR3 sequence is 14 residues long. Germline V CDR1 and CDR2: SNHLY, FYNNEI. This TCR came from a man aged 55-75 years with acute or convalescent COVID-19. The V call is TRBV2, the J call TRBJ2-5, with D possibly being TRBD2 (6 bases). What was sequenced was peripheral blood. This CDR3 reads CASSLLGGRETQYF. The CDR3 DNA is TGTGCCAGCAGCCTCTTGGGGGGTAGGGAGACCCAGTACTTC.